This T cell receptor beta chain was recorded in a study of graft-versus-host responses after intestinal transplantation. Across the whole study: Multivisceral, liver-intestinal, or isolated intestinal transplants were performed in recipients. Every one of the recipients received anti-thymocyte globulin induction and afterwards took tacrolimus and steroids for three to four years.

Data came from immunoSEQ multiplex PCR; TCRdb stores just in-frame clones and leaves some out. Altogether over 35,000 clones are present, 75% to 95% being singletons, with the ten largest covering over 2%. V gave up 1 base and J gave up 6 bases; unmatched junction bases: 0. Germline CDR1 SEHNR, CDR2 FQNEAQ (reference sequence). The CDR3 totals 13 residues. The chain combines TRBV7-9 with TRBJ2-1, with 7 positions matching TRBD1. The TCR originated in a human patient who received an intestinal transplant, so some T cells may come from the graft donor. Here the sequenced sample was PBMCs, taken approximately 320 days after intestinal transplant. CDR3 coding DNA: TGTGCCAGCAGCTTAGGGACAGGCAATGAGCAGTTCTTC. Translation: CASSLGTGNEQFF.